The 23 T cell receptor beta chains reported below all come from one sample, sequenced in a study of blood T cell repertoires in COVID-19 (dated by TCRdb to about 2020). Libraries were made using the immunoSEQ multiplex PCR assay. What TCRdb holds here is the immuneACCESS table cut down to in-frame rearrangements. Part of the clones is not present; checked against another copy, under half of the missing clones reflect an unresolved V gene, and the others are unexplained. This sample gives just over 95,000 clones in total; about 80% of them show up just once. Around a sixth of the sample comes from the top ten. The sequenced material came from peripheral blood. The origin of the receptors is an elderly man with acute or convalescent COVID-19.

This clone showed up just a few times. The chain uses TRBV3-1 (or the pseudogene TRBV3-2) and TRBJ1-4, with 8 nucleotides matching TRBD1. The germline gives CDR1 LGHDT, CDR2 YNNKEL (reference sequence). The CDR3 loop spans 15 amino acids. V gave up 5 bases and J gave up 6 bases; unmatched junction bases: 8. This CDR3 reads CASSKDRVGDEKLFF. For the CDR3, the DNA is TGTGCCAGCAGCAAGGACAGGGTGGGGGATGAAAAACTGTTTTTT.

The rearrangement uses TRBV7-2 and TRBJ2-7; TRBD2 matches 8 bases. The CDR3 spans 14 residues. Losses at the gene ends were 4 bases for V and 7 bases for J; bases not matched to a gene: 9. Germline V gene lookup returns CDR1 SGHTA and CDR2 FQGNSA. The chain's CDR3 is CASSSTGLGGEQYF. The DNA for the CDR3 is TGTGCCAGCAGCTCTACGGGACTAGGGGGAGAGCAGTACTTC.

This clone occurred a few times. The V call is TRBV27, the J call TRBJ1-3; possible D gene TRBD1, 6 bases. Germline CDR1 MNHEY, CDR2 SMNVEV (reference sequence). This CDR3 spans 15 amino acids. V was cut by 5 bases and J by 0 bases, with 11 bases left in between. This CDR3 is CASSVTGFSGNTIYF. CDR3 DNA: TGTGCCAGCAGTGTTACAGGGTTCTCTGGAAACACCATATATTTT.

The rearrangement uses TRBV6-2 or TRBV6-3 and TRBJ2-4, with a weak D call TRBD1 (6 bases). Germline loops: CDR1 MNHEY, CDR2 SVGEGT. This CDR3 comprises 15 residues. V gave up 6 bases and J gave up 4 bases, with 16 bases separating them. DNA of the CDR3: TGTGCCAGCAGCTCAACCGGGACACCTAAAAACATTCAGTACTTC. Residues: CASSSTGTPKNIQYF.

The chain has TRBV5-4 and TRBJ1-1, with TRBD1 identical over 7 bases. V shed 5 bases, J shed 5 bases, and the junction held 9 bases outside the gene matches. This CDR3 has 14 residues. CDR1 SGHNT and CDR2 YYREEE come from the germline V gene (reference sequence). DNA for the CDR3: TGTGCCAGCAGTGTACAGGGGCGAGAGACTGAAGCTTTCTTT. Amino acid sequence: CASSVQGRETEAFF.

This clone was detected only a few times. This chain connects TRBV6-5 to TRBJ2-7; 7 bases are shared with TRBD1. V was clipped by 0 bases and J by 4 bases; unmatched bases: 3. The germline V gene encodes CDR1 MNHEY and CDR2 SVGAGI. This CDR3 has 14 residues. The CDR3 region is CASSYSGGQYEQYF. In nucleotides, the CDR3 is TGTGCCAGCAGTTACTCAGGGGGACAGTACGAGCAGTACTTC.

The genes are TRBV3-1 (or the pseudogene TRBV3-2) and TRBJ2-1; TRBD2 matches 7 bases. V lost 2 bases, J lost 2 bases, and 0 bases stayed unmatched. Germline V gene lookup returns CDR1 LGHDT and CDR2 YNNKEL (reference sequence). CDR3 length: 14 amino acids. The CDR3 sequence is CASSQRGAYNEQFF. The CDR3 bases are TGTGCCAGCAGCCAACGGGGGGCCTACAATGAGCAGTTCTTC.

As DNA, the CDR3 is TGTGCCAGCAGCTACGGAGCTAGGGGTATGAACACTGAAGCTTTCTTT. Its protein is CASSYGARGMNTEAFF. V is TRBV5-5 and J is TRBJ1-1; D might be TRBD1 (5 bases). The CDR3 has 16 residues. V was shortened by 3 bases and J by 0 bases, with 15 bases between the two germline ends. From germline, CDR1 is SGHKS and CDR2 YYEKEE (reference sequence).

This chain connects TRBV20-1 to TRBJ1-2; D remains ambiguous. Trimming pared 0 bases from V and 10 bases from J, leaving 9 bases between. Germline CDR1 and CDR2: DFQATT and SNEGSKA (reference sequence). This CDR3 spans 11 amino acids. The CDR3: CSAREGVSYTF. The CDR3 DNA is TGCAGTGCTAGAGAGGGAGTATCCTACACCTTC.

This clone was detected a few times. The DNA of the CDR3 is TGTGCCAGCGGGTCTAGGGAGGGAGGTAGCAATCAGCCCCAGCATTTT. The encoded protein is CASGSREGGSNQPQHF. The chain carries TRBV6-6 and TRBJ1-5; D unresolved. The V and J ends lost 8 bases and 0 bases respectively, with 17 bases between them. Germline values: CDR1 MNHNY, CDR2 SVGAGI (reference sequence). The CDR3 runs to 16 residues.

V usage is TRBV5-1 and J usage is TRBJ2-2; a possible D gene is TRBD1 (7 bases). Germline assignment: CDR1 SGHRS and CDR2 YFSETQ. The CDR3 is 13 residues long. Trimming removed 7 bases from V and 5 bases from J, with 12 bases in between. The CDR3 spells CASRTGGTGELFF. CDR3 nucleotides: TGCGCCAGCCGGACAGGAGGGACCGGGGAGCTGTTTTTT.

V and J are TRBV10-2 and TRBJ1-5, with D possibly being TRBD1 (5 bases). The germline V and J ends were trimmed by 2 bases and 6 bases, with 11 bases remaining between them. The CDR3 is made up of 14 amino acids. The V gene's germline CDR1 is WSHSY and CDR2 SAAADI. CDR3 amino acids: CASSEGRDVQPQHF. DNA of the CDR3: TGCGCCAGCAGTGAGGGCAGGGATGTTCAGCCCCAGCATTTT.

The V gene is TRBV5-1, the J gene TRBJ2-1; 10 nucleotides align to TRBD2. The ends lost 2 bases at V and 7 bases at J; junction bases unmatched: 6. Germline V lookup: CDR1 SGHRS, CDR2 YFSETQ. The CDR3 length is 15 residues. The CDR3 region has the DNA TGCGCCAGCAGCTTAAGCGGGGGGGCCGGGAATGAGCAGTTCTTC. Translating it yields CASSLSGGAGNEQFF. Supplemented by reference TRBV5-1 and TRBJ2-1, the full variable domain reads KAGVTQTPRYLIKTRGQQVTLSCSPISGHRSVSWYQQTPGQGLQFLFEYFSETQRNKGNFPGRFSGRQFSNSRSEMNVSTLELGDSALYLCASSLSGGAGNEQFFGPGTRLTVL.

The chain couples TRBV18 to TRBJ2-2; D unclear. There are 14 residues in the CDR3. Deletions cut 1 base from V and 5 bases from J, with 8 bases between. The germline CDR1 and CDR2 sequences are KGHSH and LQKENI. CDR3 sequence reads: CASSPRAVTGELFF. The CDR3 nucleotides are TGTGCCAGCTCACCACGGGCAGTAACCGGGGAGCTGTTTTTT.

The chain employs TRBV5-4 and TRBJ2-5, with TRBD2 matching over 7 bases. V dropped 4 bases and J dropped 3; count of bases not matched to a gene: 6. CDR1 and CDR2 (germline): SGHNT, YYREEE (reference sequence). The CDR3 spans 14 residues. The CDR3, as DNA: TGTGCCAGCAGCCCGGAAGCGGGGAAAGAGACCCAGTACTTC. Protein product: CASSPEAGKETQYF.

In its sample, this clone was seen once. The V and J genes are TRBV5-1 and TRBJ2-1; no definite D call. The germline V gene encodes CDR1 SGHRS and CDR2 YFSETQ. This CDR3 has 13 amino acids. The V gene lost 4 bases and the J gene lost 7 bases, with 12 bases spanning the gap. The CDR3 sequence is CASSLGLNNEQFF. In DNA form, the CDR3 reads TGCGCCAGCAGCCTCGGGTTAAATAATGAGCAGTTCTTC.

This clone has a handful of counts. The CDR3 loop reads CASSESAGQVWAYEQYF. The CDR3 coding sequence is TGCGCCAGCAGTGAGTCAGCGGGGCAGGTTTGGGCTTACGAGCAGTACTTC. The chain is built from TRBV10-2 and TRBJ2-7; 7 bases align to TRBD2. The CDR3 extends over 17 amino acids. V shed 0 bases and J 4 bases; nucleotides not matched to a gene: 12. Germline CDR1 is WSHSY and CDR2 is SAAADI.

V usage is TRBV5-1 and J usage is TRBJ2-2, with D tentatively TRBD1 (5 bases). CDR1 SGHRS and CDR2 YFSETQ come from the germline V gene. CDR3 length equals 14 residues. Deletions cut 5 bases from V and 0 bases from J, with 8 bases between. The DNA for the CDR3 is TGCGCCAGCAGTGGACAATCGAACACCGGGGAGCTGTTTTTT. Encoded protein: CASSGQSNTGELFF. Together with reference TRBV5-1 and TRBJ2-2, the CDR3 gives the full variable domain: KAGVTQTPRYLIKTRGQQVTLSCSPISGHRSVSWYQQTPGQGLQFLFEYFSETQRNKGNFPGRFSGRQFSNSRSEMNVSTLELGDSALYLCASSGQSNTGELFFGEGSRLTVL.

This clone appeared a single time. The gene calls are TRBV18 and TRBJ1-1; D gene unclear. The CDR3 runs to 14 residues. V lost 3 bases, J lost 1 base, and 9 bases lay in between. Looked up from germline, CDR1 is KGHSH and CDR2 is LQKENI. The CDR3 DNA sequence: TGTGCCAGCTCACCCGCCAGTAAGAACACTGAAGCTTTCTTT. This gives the protein CASSPASKNTEAFF.

This clone came up a few times. The V and J genes are TRBV5-6 and TRBJ2-7; 9 nucleotides agree with TRBD1. CDR1 is SGHDT, CDR2 YYEEEE, per germline. The CDR3 sequence is 14 residues long. The V segment lost 2 bases and the J segment 3 bases; nucleotides outside the gene matches: 3. The CDR3 DNA reads TGTGCCAGCAGCTTAGGGGACAGGGTCTACGAGCAGTACTTC. Translation gives CASSLGDRVYEQYF.

This chain connects TRBV6-2 or TRBV6-3 to TRBJ1-5; 8 bases agree with TRBD1. Losses at the gene ends were 6 bases for V and 7 bases for J; bases not matched to a gene: 11. This CDR3 spans 15 amino acids. Germline loops: CDR1 MNHEY, CDR2 SVGEGT. CDR3 DNA: TGTGCCAGCAGCAAGCCCCAGGGGGCAAAACAGCCCCAGCATTTT. This gives the protein CASSKPQGAKQPQHF.

This clone appeared once. V gene TRBV11-2 combines with J gene TRBJ2-1; 9 bases match TRBD2. This CDR3 has 15 residues. Germline V gives CDR1 SGHAT, CDR2 FQNNGV. V lost 5 bases, J lost 3 bases, and 5 bases stayed unmatched. The CDR3 here is CASSKRTSVYNEQFF. CDR3 bases: TGTGCCAGCAGCAAACGGACTAGCGTCTACAATGAGCAGTTCTTC.

The chain couples TRBV3-1 (or the pseudogene TRBV3-2) to TRBJ1-4; possibly TRBD1 for D (5 bases). CDR3 length: 18 amino acids. V lost 1 base and J lost 0, with 15 bases in between. Germline V lookup: CDR1 LGHDT, CDR2 YNNKEL (reference sequence). CDR3 residues: CASSQARGGIATNEKLFF. Here the CDR3 DNA reads TGTGCCAGCAGCCAAGCCCGGGGGGGGATTGCAACTAATGAAAAACTGTTTTTT.